This passage covers 25 T cell receptor beta chains from one sample sequenced in a study of OX40 agonist ivuxolimab in advanced cancers. The assay was immunoSEQ multiplex PCR, and TCRdb's table has in-frame clones only and misses some. There are about 69,000 clones in the sample; 75% to 90% occur only once, and around 2.7% lies in the top ten. The input for sequencing was CD4+ or CD8+ T cells sorted from blood, taken in a trial of the OX40 agonist ivuxolimab. The receptor source for this set is an adult with an advanced solid tumor such as melanoma, head and neck, liver or kidney cancer.

The chain is built from TRBV11-2 and TRBJ2-1; possibly TRBD1 or TRBD2 for D (5 bases each). The CDR3 spans 16 residues. Germline CDR1 SGHAT, CDR2 FQNNGV. Trimming cost V 4 bases and J 7 bases, with 20 bases left between them. As DNA, the CDR3 is TGTGCCAGCAGCTCAAGAGGCTGGATGGGGGTTAATGAGCAGTTCTTC. Its translation is CASSSRGWMGVNEQFF.

The chain combines TRBV28 with TRBJ2-1, with 7 positions matching TRBD1. CDR3 length: 15 amino acids. The germline V gene has CDR1 MDHEN and CDR2 SYDVKM. Trimming took 5 bases from V and 5 from J; bases not matched to a gene: 9. This chain's CDR3 is CASSPYRGIDNEQFF. The CDR3 coding sequence is TGTGCCAGCAGTCCCTACAGGGGAATCGACAATGAGCAGTTCTTC. Combining the CDR3 with reference TRBV28 and TRBJ2-1 gives the whole variable domain DVKVTQSSRYLVKRTGEKVFLECVQDMDHENMFWYRQDPGLGLRLIYFSYDVKMKEKGDIPEGYSVSREKKERFSLILESASTNQTSMYLCASSPYRGIDNEQFFGPGTRLTVL.

Of note for this clone: This could be a read error, since a much larger clone is one nucleotide away. Other DNA sequences from this sample encode an identical CDR3 as well. The chain recombines TRBV14 with TRBJ1-6; D not certain. The CDR3 is 15 residues long. Germline assignment: CDR1 SGHDN and CDR2 FVKESK. The ends were cut back, 2 bases at V and 4 bases at J, with 9 bases in the middle. For the CDR3, the DNA is TGTGCCAGCAGCCAAAGGAGCTCTTATAATTCACCCCTCCACTTT. It is translated as CASSQRSSYNSPLHF. Full variable domain (missing parts from reference TRBV14 and TRBJ1-6): EAGVTQFPSHSVIEKGQTVTLRCDPISGHDNLYWYRRVMGKEIKFLLHFVKESKQDESGMPNNRFLAERTGGTYSTLKVQPAELEDSGVYFCASSQRSSYNSPLHFGNGTRLTVT.

The chain joins TRBV10-1 to TRBJ1-2; D might be TRBD1 (5 bases). The CDR3 loop spans 14 amino acids. Germline assignment: CDR1 WNHNN and CDR2 SYGVQD (reference sequence). V lost 6 bases and J lost 8, with 19 bases in between. The CDR3 spells CASSLRGGALGYTF. The CDR3 DNA reads as TGCGCCAGCAGCCTGCGGGGCGGCGCCTTGGGCTACACCTTC.

This clone was seen just once. The V call is TRBV19, the J call TRBJ2-5, with 10 nucleotides matching TRBD1. The CDR3 length is 15 residues. The germline V gene has CDR1 LNHDA and CDR2 SQIVND (reference sequence). The V and J ends lost 5 bases and 4 bases, in that order; junction bases with no gene match: 7. Here the CDR3 DNA reads TGTGCCAGTAGTCCCCGGGACAGGGGAGGAGAGACCCAGTACTTC. It encodes CASSPRDRGGETQYF.

This clone has only a few counts. CDR3 sequence (DNA): TGTGCCAGCTCGATACAGGCAGAGCAGTACTTC. Protein product: CASSIQAEQYF. This rearrangement joins TRBV18 to TRBJ2-7; tentative D call: TRBD1 (5 bases). The CDR3 spans 11 residues. CDR1 is KGHSH, CDR2 LQKENI, per germline. V was shortened by 6 bases and J by 7 bases, with 10 bases between the two germline ends.

This rearrangement joins TRBV28 to TRBJ2-7, with D perhaps given as TRBD1 or TRBD2 (6 bases each). Germline loops: CDR1 MDHEN, CDR2 SYDVKM. The V end was cut by 6 bases, the J end by 0 bases, with 12 bases between. This CDR3 is built from 14 residues. This CDR3 reads CASRGGGSSYEQYF. The DNA for the CDR3 is TGTGCCAGCAGGGGGGGCGGCAGCTCCTACGAGCAGTACTTC.

This rearrangement joins TRBV7-2 to TRBJ2-3; no firm D call. The V and J ends lost 2 bases and 1 base respectively, with 7 bases between them. This CDR3 spans 14 amino acids. Per the germline V gene, CDR1 is SGHTA and CDR2 is FQGNSA. CDR3 loop: CASSLIPGTDTQYF. The CDR3 bases are TGTGCCAGCAGCTTAATTCCCGGCACAGATACGCAGTATTTT.

The gene calls are TRBV4-1 and TRBJ1-1; D is unresolved. The ends were cut back, 1 base at V and 1 base at J, with 7 bases in the middle. The germline V gene encodes CDR1 MGHRA and CDR2 YSYEKL. This CDR3 comprises 14 residues. The CDR3, as DNA: TGCGCCAGCAGCCAAGGGACTGCGAACACTGAAGCTTTCTTT. Its protein product is CASSQGTANTEAFF.

The genes are TRBV10-1 and TRBJ1-1; D call uncertain. From germline, CDR1 is WNHNN and CDR2 SYGVQD (reference sequence). CDR3 size: 13 residues. Trimming stripped 4 bases from V and 0 bases from J, with 6 bases between. In DNA, the CDR3 is TGCGCCAGCAGTGCGGAAATGAACACTGAAGCTTTCTTT. Amino acids: CASSAEMNTEAFF.

This chain connects TRBV28 to TRBJ1-2, with a possible D match to TRBD1 (5 bases). The CDR3 totals 14 residues. Germline CDR1 reads MDHEN; CDR2 reads SYDVKM. Between the trimmed V and J ends, which lost 2 bases and 8 bases, there was a span of 15 bases. DNA for the CDR3: TGTGCCAGCAGTTTAGAAGGGGACCGGCAGGGCTACACCTTC. Protein product: CASSLEGDRQGYTF.

This clone appeared a single time. This chain joins TRBV27 and TRBJ1-4, with D unresolved. The germline V gene encodes CDR1 MNHEY and CDR2 SMNVEV (reference sequence). The CDR3 spans 14 residues. Trimming shortened V by 6 bases and J by 4 bases, and 12 bases separated the two germline ends. The CDR3, as DNA: TGTGCCAGCAGCTCAAACAGTCGTAATGAAAAACTGTTTTTT. Its protein product is CASSSNSRNEKLFF.

This CDR3 is CASSLLGLGGYTF. For the CDR3, the DNA is TGTGCCAGCAGCTTATTGGGCCTCGGTGGCTACACCTTC. This sequence joins TRBV7-9 and TRBJ1-2; D is ambiguous. Germline-derived CDR1 and CDR2 are SEHNR and FQNEAQ (reference sequence). CDR3 size: 13 residues. The V end was cut by 2 bases, the J end by 7 bases, with 11 bases between.

This clone was seen more than once but under ten times. V usage is TRBV6-4 and J usage is TRBJ2-7; D not certain. The CDR3 is made up of 9 amino acids. Germline V CDR1 and CDR2: MRHNA, SNTAGT. The CDR3 loop reads CASSEARRV. The CDR3, as DNA: TGTGCCAGCAGTGAGGCTAGAAGAGTC.

This chain uses TRBV23-1 with TRBJ1-5; 7 bases agree with TRBD1. TRBV23-1 is an ORF; its function is uncertain. Trimming cost V 4 bases and J 2 bases; bases outside gene matches: 14. CDR3 length: 18 amino acids. This CDR3 is CASSPDKQGRFGNQPQHF. The DNA for the CDR3 is TGCGCCAGCAGTCCAGATAAACAGGGGCGGTTTGGCAATCAGCCCCAGCATTTT.

In this sample, this clone turned up once. The chain employs TRBV19 and TRBJ2-5; D may be TRBD2 (5 bases). V was shortened by 11 bases and J by 4 bases, with 14 bases between the two germline ends. Germline assignment: CDR1 LNHDA and CDR2 SQIVND (reference sequence). The CDR3 is 12 residues long. CDR3 nucleotides: TGTGCCTCAGGACGACGGGGAGAGACCCAGTACTTC. This translates into CASGRRGETQYF.

In its sample, this clone was seen once. V gene TRBV18 combines with J gene TRBJ2-7, with TRBD1 identical over 10 bases. The germline gives CDR1 KGHSH, CDR2 LQKENI. The CDR3 sequence is 17 residues long. After removal of 1 base from V and 4 bases from J, the junction contained 10 bases not matched to a gene. In nucleotides, the CDR3 is TGTGCCAGCTCACCACGGGTCGGGACAGGGGATATTTACGAGCAGTACTTC. This codes for CASSPRVGTGDIYEQYF.

The chain links TRBV27 to TRBJ1-6; 9 nucleotides align to TRBD1. The V and J ends lost 7 bases and 10 bases, in that order; junction bases with no gene match: 5. Germline CDR1 reads MNHEY; CDR2 reads SMNVEV (reference sequence). The CDR3 covers 13 residues. CDR3 in amino acids: CASTRDRDSPLHF. CDR3 DNA sequence: TGTGCCAGCACCCGGGACAGGGACTCACCCCTCCACTTT.

This clone showed up just a few times. The chain uses TRBV30 and TRBJ1-2, with D maybe TRBD1 (5 bases). The length of the CDR3 is 12 residues. With 1 base removed from V and 3 bases from J, the gap between germline ends came to 6 bases. The germline gives CDR1 GTSNPN, CDR2 SVGIG (reference sequence). The chain's CDR3 is CAWSGGDYGYTF. CDR3 bases: TGTGCCTGGAGTGGGGGGGACTATGGCTACACCTTC.

As for this clone: A junction boundary mismatches the germline segment, possibly from a read error. V gene TRBV7-9 combines with J gene TRBJ1-5, with 7 bases lining up with TRBD1. Germline loops: CDR1 SEHNR, CDR2 FQNEAQ (reference sequence). This CDR3 spans 15 amino acids. The CDR3 here is CAGSPEGGAGQPQHF. CDR3 DNA sequence: TGTGCCGGCAGTCCTGAAGGGGGCGCAGGGCAGCCCCAGCATTTT.

V usage is TRBV29-1 and J usage is TRBJ2-5, with D possibly being TRBD1 or TRBD2 (6 bases each). This CDR3 is built from 13 residues. Germline CDR1 SQVTM, CDR2 ANQGSEA. V lost 4 bases and J lost 1, with 10 bases in between. In nucleotides, the CDR3 is TGCAGCGTTGCGGGGGCCCTCCAAGAGACCCAGTACTTC. It is translated as CSVAGALQETQYF.

This chain joins TRBV4-1 and TRBJ2-1; 8 nucleotides align to TRBD1. Looked up from germline, CDR1 is MGHRA and CDR2 is YSYEKL. J was trimmed by 2 bases and V by 4 bases; bases with no gene match: 7. CDR3 length: 16 amino acids. CDR3 DNA: TGCGCCAGCAGCCTGGTCGAGGACAGGGCCTACAATGAGCAGTTCTTC. Translation: CASSLVEDRAYNEQFF.

This clone was seen only a few times. CDR3 residues: CASSFSGSSPLHF. CDR3 bases: TGTGCCAGCAGTTTTTCTGGAAGTTCACCCCTCCACTTT. The rearrangement links TRBV27 to TRBJ1-6; D gene ambiguous. Trimming left V 3 bases short and J 9 bases short, with 9 bases between. Germline loops: CDR1 MNHEY, CDR2 SMNVEV (reference sequence). This CDR3 spans 13 amino acids.

The chain uses TRBV5-4 and TRBJ2-1; 11 nucleotides line up with TRBD2. From germline, CDR1 is SGHNT and CDR2 YYREEE (reference sequence). Germline trimming cut 1 base from V and 1 base from J; bases unmatched to any gene: 4. The CDR3 runs to 17 residues. The CDR3 DNA reads TGTGCCAGCAGCTTGCTAGCGGGAGGAAGTTCCTACAATGAGCAGTTCTTC. Amino acids: CASSLLAGGSSYNEQFF. The full variable domain, rest sourced from reference TRBV5-4 and TRBJ2-1, is ETGVTQSPTHLIKTRGQQVTLRCSSQSGHNTVSWYQQALGQGPQFIFQYYREEENGRGNFPPRFSGLQFPNYSSELNVNALELDDSALYLCASSLLAGGSSYNEQFFGPGTRLTVL.

The genes are TRBV11-3 and TRBJ2-1; 7 bases are a match to TRBD1. After removal of 8 bases from V and 3 bases from J, the junction contained 10 bases not matched to a gene. Looked up from germline, CDR1 is SGHNT and CDR2 is YENEEA. This CDR3 is 15 amino acids long. CDR3 coding DNA: TGTGCCAGCCGCTCCGGGACAGCCCTCTACAATGAGCAGTTCTTC. Translated, it gives CASRSGTALYNEQFF.